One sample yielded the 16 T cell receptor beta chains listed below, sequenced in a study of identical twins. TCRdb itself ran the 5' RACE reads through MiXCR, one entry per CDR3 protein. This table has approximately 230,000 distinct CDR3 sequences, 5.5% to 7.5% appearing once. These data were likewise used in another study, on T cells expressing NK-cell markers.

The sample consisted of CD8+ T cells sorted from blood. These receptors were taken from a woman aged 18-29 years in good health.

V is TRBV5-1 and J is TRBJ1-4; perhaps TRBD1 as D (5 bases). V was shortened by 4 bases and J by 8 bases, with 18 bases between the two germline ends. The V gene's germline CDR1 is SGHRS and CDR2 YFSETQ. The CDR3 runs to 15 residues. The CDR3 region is CASSAGHLEGEKLFF. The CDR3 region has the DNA TGCGCCAGCAGCGCCGGACACTTAGAAGGAGAAAAACTGTTTTTT.

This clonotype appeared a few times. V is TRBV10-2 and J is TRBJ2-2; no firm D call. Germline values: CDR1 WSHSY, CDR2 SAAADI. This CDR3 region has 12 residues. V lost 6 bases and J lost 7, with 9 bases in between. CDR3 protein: CASRDPHGELFF. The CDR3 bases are TGCGCCAGCAGAGACCCCCACGGGGAGCTGTTTTTT.

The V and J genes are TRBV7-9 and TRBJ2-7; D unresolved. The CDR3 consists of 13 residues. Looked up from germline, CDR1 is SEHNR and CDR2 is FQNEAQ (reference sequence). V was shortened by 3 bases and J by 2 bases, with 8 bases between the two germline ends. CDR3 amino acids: CASSLKGTYEQYF. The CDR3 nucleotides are TGTGCCAGCAGCTTGAAAGGGACCTACGAGCAGTACTTC.

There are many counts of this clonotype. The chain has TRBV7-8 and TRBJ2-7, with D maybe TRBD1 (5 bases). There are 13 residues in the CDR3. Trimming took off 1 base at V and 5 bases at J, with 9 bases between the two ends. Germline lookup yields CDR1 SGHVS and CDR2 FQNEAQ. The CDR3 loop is CASSLVRVDEQYF. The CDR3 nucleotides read TGTGCCAGCAGCTTAGTCAGGGTCGACGAGCAGTACTTC.

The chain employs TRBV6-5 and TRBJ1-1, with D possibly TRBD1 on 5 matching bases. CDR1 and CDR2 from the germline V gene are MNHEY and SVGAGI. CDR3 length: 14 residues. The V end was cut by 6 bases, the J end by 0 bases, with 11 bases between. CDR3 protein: CASSWTWMNTEAFF. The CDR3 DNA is TGTGCCAGCAGCTGGACATGGATGAACACTGAAGCTTTCTTT.

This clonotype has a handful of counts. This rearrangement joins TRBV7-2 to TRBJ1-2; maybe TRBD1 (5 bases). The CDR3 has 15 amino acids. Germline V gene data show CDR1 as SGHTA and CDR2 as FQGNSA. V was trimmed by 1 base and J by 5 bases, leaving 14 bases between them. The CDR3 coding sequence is TGTGCCAGCAGCTTAGAAATGGGACCGGTTTATGGCTACACCTTC. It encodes CASSLEMGPVYGYTF.

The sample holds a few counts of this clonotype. CDR3 nucleotide sequence: TGTGCCAGTAGTATTGGAGCCCACAGTCATCAGCCCCAGCATTTT. Protein: CASSIGAHSHQPQHF. The V gene is TRBV19, the J gene TRBJ1-5; D unresolved. The CDR3 sequence is 15 residues long. V was cut by 3 bases and J by 5 bases, with 14 bases left in between. Looked up from germline, CDR1 is LNHDA and CDR2 is SQIVND (reference sequence).

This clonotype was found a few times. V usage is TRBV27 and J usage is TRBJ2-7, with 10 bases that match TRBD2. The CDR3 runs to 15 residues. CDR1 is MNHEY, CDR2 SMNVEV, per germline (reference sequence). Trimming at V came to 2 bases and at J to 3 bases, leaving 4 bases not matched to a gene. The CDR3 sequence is CASSLTSGAYYEQYF. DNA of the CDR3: TGTGCCAGCAGTTTAACTAGCGGGGCTTACTACGAGCAGTACTTC.

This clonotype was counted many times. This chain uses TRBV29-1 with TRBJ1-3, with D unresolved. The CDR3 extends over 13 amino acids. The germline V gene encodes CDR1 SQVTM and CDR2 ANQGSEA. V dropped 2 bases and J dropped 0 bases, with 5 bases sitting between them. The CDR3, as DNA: TGCAGCGTTGAAACAGTCTCTGGAAACACCATATATTTT. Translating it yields CSVETVSGNTIYF.

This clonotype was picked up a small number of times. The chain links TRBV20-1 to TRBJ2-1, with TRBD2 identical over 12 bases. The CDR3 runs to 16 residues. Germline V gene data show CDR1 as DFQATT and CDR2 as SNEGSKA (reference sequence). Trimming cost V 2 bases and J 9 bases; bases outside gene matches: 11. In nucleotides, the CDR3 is TGCAGTGCTAGATCCTGGACTAGCGGGGTGACGGGTGAGCAGTTCTTC. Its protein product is CSARSWTSGVTGEQFF.

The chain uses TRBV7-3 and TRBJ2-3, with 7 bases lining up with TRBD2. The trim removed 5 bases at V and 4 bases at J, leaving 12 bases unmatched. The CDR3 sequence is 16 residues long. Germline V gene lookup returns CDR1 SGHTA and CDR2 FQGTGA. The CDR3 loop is CASSLFSGAAADTQYF. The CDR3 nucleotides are TGTGCCAGCAGCCTATTCAGCGGGGCGGCGGCAGATACGCAGTATTTT.

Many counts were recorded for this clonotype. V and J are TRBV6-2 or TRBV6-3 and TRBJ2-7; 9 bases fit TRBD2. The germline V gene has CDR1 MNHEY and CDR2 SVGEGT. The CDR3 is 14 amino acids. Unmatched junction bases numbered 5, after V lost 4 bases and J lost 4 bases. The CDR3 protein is CASSLAGEGYEQYF. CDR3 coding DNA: TGTGCCAGCAGTTTAGCGGGAGAAGGTTACGAGCAGTACTTC.

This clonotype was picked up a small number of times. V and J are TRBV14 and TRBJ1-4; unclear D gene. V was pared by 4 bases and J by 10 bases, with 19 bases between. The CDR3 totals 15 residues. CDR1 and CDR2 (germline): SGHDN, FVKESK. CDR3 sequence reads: CASSPTGIVRGKLFF. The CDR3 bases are TGTGCCAGCAGCCCGACCGGGATTGTCCGAGGAAAACTGTTTTTT.

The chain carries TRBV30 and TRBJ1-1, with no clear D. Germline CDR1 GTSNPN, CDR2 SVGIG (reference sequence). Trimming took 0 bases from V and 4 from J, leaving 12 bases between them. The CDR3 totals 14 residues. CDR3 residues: CAWSVVGGGTEAFF. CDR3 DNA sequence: TGTGCCTGGAGTGTTGTGGGAGGAGGCACTGAAGCTTTCTTT. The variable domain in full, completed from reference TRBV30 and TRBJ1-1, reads SQTIHQWPATLVQPVGSPLSLECTVEGTSNPNLYWYRQAAGRGLQLLFYSVGIGQISSEVPQNLSASRPQDRQFILSSKKLLLSDSGFYLCAWSVVGGGTEAFFGQGTRLTVV.

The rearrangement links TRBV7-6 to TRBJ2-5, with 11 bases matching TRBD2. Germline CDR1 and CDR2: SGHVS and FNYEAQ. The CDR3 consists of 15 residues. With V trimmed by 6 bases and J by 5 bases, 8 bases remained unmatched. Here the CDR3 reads CASSTSGGSSETQYF. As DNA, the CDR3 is TGTGCCAGCAGTACTAGCGGGGGCTCATCCGAGACCCAGTACTTC. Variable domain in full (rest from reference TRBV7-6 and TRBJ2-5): GAGVSQSPRYKVTKRGQDVALRCDPISGHVSLYWYRQALGQGPEFLTYFNYEAQQDKSGLPNDRFSAERPEGSISTLTIQRTEQRDSAMYRCASSTSGGSSETQYFGPGTRLLVL.

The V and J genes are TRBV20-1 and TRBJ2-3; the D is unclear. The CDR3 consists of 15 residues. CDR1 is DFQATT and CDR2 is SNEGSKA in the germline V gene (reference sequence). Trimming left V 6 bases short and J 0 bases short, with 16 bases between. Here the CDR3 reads CSASRSHTSTDTQYF. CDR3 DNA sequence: TGCAGTGCCTCCCGCTCCCACACGAGCACAGATACGCAGTATTTT.